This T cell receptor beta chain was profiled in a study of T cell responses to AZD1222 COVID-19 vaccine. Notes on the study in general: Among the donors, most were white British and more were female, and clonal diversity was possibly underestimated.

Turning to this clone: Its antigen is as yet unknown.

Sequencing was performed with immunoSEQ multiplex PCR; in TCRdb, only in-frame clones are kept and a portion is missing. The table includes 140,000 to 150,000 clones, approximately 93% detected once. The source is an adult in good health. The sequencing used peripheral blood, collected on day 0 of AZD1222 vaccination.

CDR3 coding DNA: TGTGCCAGCAGTTTGCTTACGGGGACTAACTATGGCTACACCTTC. Its translation: CASSLLTGTNYGYTF. V is TRBV28 and J is TRBJ1-2; D unclear. CDR3 length equals 15 residues. V lost 3 bases and J lost 0, with 11 bases in between. Looked up from germline, CDR1 is MDHEN and CDR2 is SYDVKM.